This T cell receptor beta chain was obtained from a study of T-cell memory formation after mild COVID-19. About the research overall: TCR clusters were mostly confined to one donor each.

From the 5' RACE reads, TCRdb called clonotypes with MiXCR, one entry per CDR3 protein. The data contain fewer than 60,000 distinct CDR3 sequences, 9% to 15% of them singletons. As concerns this clonotype: Its antigen remains unidentified.

The CDR3 runs 13 residues. V was pared by 7 bases and J by 2 bases, with 12 bases between. The V gene's germline CDR1 is LNHDA and CDR2 SQIVND (reference sequence). General study findings and limits: Day 15 to 85 contracting clones showed balanced CD4/CD8; day 15 to 37 expanders favored CD4+. That cross-reactive memory joined was suggested by some responding clones appearing in pre-infection memory. CD4+ contracting clones were found mainly in CM and EM, and CD8+ ones in EMRA.

The sample was PBMCs or a T cell subset sorted from them (not recorded which). This sequence was found in a young man who had mild COVID-19 (a few samples of this study predate the infection). Cell type and time point are not known. The chain recombines TRBV19 with TRBJ2-7, with D unresolved. Here the CDR3 DNA reads TGTGCCAGTACCCGGAGATTGACCTACGAGCAGTACGTC. As protein: CASTRRLTYEQYV.